Below, 21 T cell receptor beta chains from the same sample are listed, as sequenced in a study of cytomegalovirus exposure and HLA in healthy donors. Researchers ran the PCR with 60 Vbeta and 13 Jbeta primers. The assay was immunoSEQ multiplex PCR, and TCRdb's table has in-frame clones only and misses some. The data show 110,000 to 150,000 clones, with over 75% seen just once and about 1.3% held by the top ten. Input material: PBMCs. The receptors were gathered from a female donor in good health and CMV-seronegative.

The chain uses TRBV6-1 and TRBJ2-3; 8 bases are a match to TRBD2. CDR3 length: 17 residues. Germline loops: CDR1 MNHNS, CDR2 SASEGT. V was pared by 1 base and J by 2 bases, with 8 bases of the junction left unmatched. The CDR3 DNA is TGTGCCAGCAGTGAAGAGGTAGCGGGATATCACACAGATACGCAGTATTTT. This encodes CASSEEVAGYHTDTQYF.

There are a few counts of this clone. The J gene is TRBJ2-1, the V gene TRBV6-5; D may be TRBD1 (5 bases). The CDR3 spans 16 residues. The ends were cut back, 0 bases at V and 3 bases at J, with 12 bases in the middle. From germline, CDR1 is MNHEY and CDR2 SVGAGI. The chain's CDR3 is CASSYSSMQGYNEQFF. As DNA, the CDR3 is TGTGCCAGCAGTTACTCGAGTATGCAGGGCTACAATGAGCAGTTCTTC.

The chain employs TRBV14 and TRBJ1-1; 11 nucleotides line up with TRBD1. CDR3 length: 21 residues. Losses at the gene ends were 5 bases for V and 1 base for J; bases not matched to a gene: 21. Germline assignment: CDR1 SGHDN and CDR2 FVKESK. CDR3 DNA sequence: TGTGCCAGCAGCATTAGGAGGGGACAGGGGGAATGGTTGTCCCCGAACACTGAAGCTTTCTTT. The encoded protein is CASSIRRGQGEWLSPNTEAFF.

The chain joins TRBV30 to TRBJ1-1; D remains unclear. The CDR3 covers 15 residues. Trimming cost V 2 bases and J 6 bases, with 19 bases left between them. Per the germline V gene, CDR1 is GTSNPN and CDR2 is SVGIG (reference sequence). CDR3 region: CAWSLRLQRNPEAFF. Written as DNA, the CDR3 is TGTGCCTGGAGTCTAAGACTCCAGAGGAATCCTGAAGCTTTCTTT.

The chain has TRBV2 and TRBJ1-2; D unclear. The CDR3 loop spans 14 amino acids. The germline CDR1 and CDR2 sequences are SNHLY and FYNNEI. The V end was cut by 5 bases, the J end by 2 bases, with 12 bases between. CDR3 residues: CASSFRELNYGYTF. CDR3 in DNA: TGTGCCAGCAGTTTCCGCGAGCTAAACTATGGCTACACCTTC.

The V and J genes are TRBV9 and TRBJ1-5, with D perhaps TRBD1 (5 bases). CDR1 and CDR2 (germline): SGDLS, YYNGEE. Trimming left V 3 bases short and J 5 bases short, with 15 bases between. The CDR3 spans 15 residues. The CDR3 DNA reads TGTGCCAGCAGCGGAGCCCATCCGGGGGATCAGCCCCAGCATTTT. Encoded protein: CASSGAHPGDQPQHF.

The V and J genes are TRBV6-6 and TRBJ1-2; 9 bases align to TRBD1. The germline V gene has CDR1 MNHNY and CDR2 SVGAGI (reference sequence). This CDR3 region has 13 residues. J gave up 7 bases and V 11 bases, and 11 bases lay outside the gene matches. The CDR3 spells CAVMDRGRTGYTF. DNA of the CDR3: TGTGCCGTAATGGACAGGGGAAGGACTGGCTACACCTTC.

For this clone: A read error may produce the germline difference seen at one junction end. The chain has TRBV7-7 and TRBJ2-1, with 11 bases that match TRBD2. This CDR3 contains 15 residues. Germline V gene sequence: CDR1 SSHAT, CDR2 FNYEAQ (reference sequence). The CDR3 region has the DNA TGTGCTAGCAGTAGCACTAGCGGGAGTTTTGATGAGCAGTTCTTC. Its protein product is CASSSTSGSFDEQFF.

This chain uses TRBV7-3 with TRBJ2-5; 12 bases fit TRBD2. V lost 0 bases, J lost 9 bases, and 8 bases stayed unmatched. This CDR3 has 16 amino acids. Germline loops: CDR1 SGHTA, CDR2 FQGTGA. CDR3 nucleotides: TGTGCCAGCAGCTTAACCCCACCTAGCGGGAGGGCCCCCCAGTACTTC. It codes for CASSLTPPSGRAPQYF.

J is TRBJ2-7 and V is TRBV27; weak D call: TRBD1 (6 bases). The V gene's germline CDR1 is MNHEY and CDR2 SMNVEV (reference sequence). This CDR3 comprises 15 residues. The ends were cut back, 4 bases at V and 5 bases at J, with 18 bases in the middle. The CDR3 nucleotides are TGTGCCAGCAGTTCTCACAGGGATTCAGTCGACGAGCAGTACTTC. The encoded protein is CASSSHRDSVDEQYF.

In the case of this clone: The conserved final phenylalanine or tryptophan is absent from the CDR3, which likely points to a read error. The V gene is TRBV27, the J gene TRBJ1-1; tentative D call: TRBD1 (6 bases). The V end lost 4 bases, the J end lost 3 bases, and 12 bases lay between the germline ends. CDR3 length: 14 residues. Germline V CDR1 and CDR2: MNHEY, SMNVEV (reference sequence). This CDR3 is CASSSRGYDTEAFV. The CDR3 DNA sequence: TGTGCCAGCAGTTCCAGGGGATATGACACTGAAGCTTTCGTT.

This clone was found a few times. The chain uses TRBV19 and TRBJ1-4, with TRBD1 matching 9 bases. This CDR3 comprises 15 residues. The J segment lost 7 bases and the V segment lost 6 bases, leaving 9 bases of the junction unmatched. The germline V gene has CDR1 LNHDA and CDR2 SQIVND (reference sequence). The CDR3 DNA sequence: TGTGCCAGTAGGACACAGGGGGCCCTCAGTGAAAAACTGTTTTTT. Translated: CASRTQGALSEKLFF.

V gene TRBV9 combines with J gene TRBJ2-7; 8 positions match TRBD2. The CDR3 contains 14 residues. With 0 bases clipped from V and 3 bases from J, the junction kept 2 bases outside the gene matches. Germline-derived CDR1 and CDR2 are SGDLS and YYNGEE. CDR3 DNA sequence: TGTGCCAGCAGCGTAGACGGGGGGGACTACGAGCAGTACTTC. It yields the protein CASSVDGGDYEQYF.

This rearrangement joins TRBV7-8 to TRBJ2-1; 7 bases are a match to TRBD2. The CDR3 loop spans 15 amino acids. The trim removed 5 bases at V and 7 bases at J, leaving 11 bases unmatched. Germline values: CDR1 SGHVS, CDR2 FQNEAQ. This chain's CDR3 is CASSPQAGLYNEQFF. CDR3 nucleotides: TGTGCCAGCAGCCCCCAAGCGGGATTATATAATGAGCAGTTCTTC.

The chain has TRBV5-1 and TRBJ2-1; D is perhaps TRBD1 (5 bases). Germline lookup yields CDR1 SGHRS and CDR2 YFSETQ. The CDR3 runs to 19 residues. Trimming pared 0 bases from V and 7 bases from J, leaving 26 bases between. CDR3 DNA sequence: TGCGCCAGCAGCTTGGGTACGGAAGGCTTCAGGGATCGTCTGAATGAGCAGTTCTTC. Protein product: CASSLGTEGFRDRLNEQFF. The whole variable domain, remainder taken from reference TRBV5-1 and TRBJ2-1, is KAGVTQTPRYLIKTRGQQVTLSCSPISGHRSVSWYQQTPGQGLQFLFEYFSETQRNKGNFPGRFSGRQFSNSRSEMNVSTLELGDSALYLCASSLGTEGFRDRLNEQFFGPGTRLTVL.

V gene TRBV10-3 combines with J gene TRBJ1-1; D not resolved. Trimming left V 5 bases short and J 1 base short, with 5 bases between. This CDR3 has 12 residues. Germline V CDR1 and CDR2: ENHRY, SYGVKD. CDR3 sequence (DNA): TGTGCCATCAGTCGAGCGAACACTGAAGCTTTCTTT. It specifies CAISRANTEAFF.

The chain links TRBV5-1 to TRBJ2-7; D is uncertain. V was cut by 0 bases and J by 2 bases, with 12 bases left in between. The CDR3 has 15 amino acids. Looked up from germline, CDR1 is SGHRS and CDR2 is YFSETQ. The CDR3 DNA follows: TGCGCCAGCAGCTTGGAAGAGGATACCACCTACGAGCAGTACTTC. Its translation: CASSLEEDTTYEQYF.

V usage is TRBV5-1 and J usage is TRBJ2-6; 9 nucleotides match TRBD1. The CDR3 has 19 residues. V gave up 4 bases and J gave up 0 bases; unmatched junction bases: 11. Germline assignment: CDR1 SGHRS and CDR2 YFSETQ. CDR3 bases: TGCGCCAGCAGCGGGCGGACAGGGGCCCTACTCTCTGGGGCCAACGTCCTGACTTTC. This gives the protein CASSGRTGALLSGANVLTF.

The V call is TRBV11-2, the J call TRBJ1-1, with 7 bases aligning to TRBD1. With V trimmed by 6 bases and J by 4 bases, 5 bases remained unmatched. Per the germline V gene, CDR1 is SGHAT and CDR2 is FQNNGV. The CDR3 contains 13 residues. CDR3: CASSSTGPTEAFF. The CDR3 DNA sequence: TGTGCCAGCAGTTCGACAGGGCCCACTGAAGCTTTCTTT. The full variable domain, completed using reference TRBV11-2 and TRBJ1-1, is EAGVAQSPRYKIIEKRQSVAFWCNPISGHATLYWYQQILGQGPKLLIQFQNNGVVDDSQLPKDRFSAERLKGVDSTLKIQPAKLEDSAVYLCASSSTGPTEAFFGQGTRLTVV.

The rearrangement links TRBV7-2 to TRBJ2-7; tentatively, D is TRBD1 (6 bases). Trimming pared 3 bases from V and 3 bases from J, leaving 15 bases between. This CDR3 spans 15 amino acids. Germline lookup yields CDR1 SGHTA and CDR2 FQGNSA. CDR3 region: CASSFGQSLFYEQYF. DNA of the CDR3: TGTGCCAGCAGCTTTGGACAGAGTCTATTCTACGAGCAGTACTTC.

The chain joins TRBV28 to TRBJ1-1, with a weak D call TRBD1 (5 bases). The V and J ends lost 8 bases and 10 bases respectively, with 17 bases between them. Germline CDR1 and CDR2: MDHEN and SYDVKM. The CDR3 consists of 12 residues. The CDR3 is CASFSGGLVAFF. The CDR3 DNA reads TGTGCCAGCTTTTCCGGGGGACTAGTAGCTTTCTTT.